This T cell receptor (beta chain) emerged from a study of cytomegalovirus exposure and HLA in healthy donors. Findings of the study overall: TCR beta V- and J-gene trimming, according to a later analysis, was linked to a missense DCLRE1C variant. According to an earlier analysis, most TCR beta V segments yielded productive rearrangements about 87% or about 30% of the time.

V lost 5 bases and J 2 bases, leaving 13 bases between the germline ends. Germline-derived CDR1 and CDR2 are SGHAT and FQNNGV. This CDR3 has 15 amino acids. Turning to this clone: Its target is not known.

The PCR used 60 Vbeta and 13 Jbeta primers. TCRdb keeps only in-frame clones here, not all; method: immunoSEQ multiplex PCR. The data show about 190,000 clones, with 81% seen just once and 3% to 4.5% held by the top ten. Sequenced material: PBMCs. This chain connects TRBV11-2 to TRBJ2-1; D perhaps matches TRBD1 (6 bases). This receptor was taken from a man between 45 and 60 years old in good health and CMV-seronegative. The CDR3 protein is CASSQGQVPYNEQFF. CDR3 DNA sequence: TGTGCCAGCAGCCAGGGGCAGGTACCCTACAATGAGCAGTTCTTC.